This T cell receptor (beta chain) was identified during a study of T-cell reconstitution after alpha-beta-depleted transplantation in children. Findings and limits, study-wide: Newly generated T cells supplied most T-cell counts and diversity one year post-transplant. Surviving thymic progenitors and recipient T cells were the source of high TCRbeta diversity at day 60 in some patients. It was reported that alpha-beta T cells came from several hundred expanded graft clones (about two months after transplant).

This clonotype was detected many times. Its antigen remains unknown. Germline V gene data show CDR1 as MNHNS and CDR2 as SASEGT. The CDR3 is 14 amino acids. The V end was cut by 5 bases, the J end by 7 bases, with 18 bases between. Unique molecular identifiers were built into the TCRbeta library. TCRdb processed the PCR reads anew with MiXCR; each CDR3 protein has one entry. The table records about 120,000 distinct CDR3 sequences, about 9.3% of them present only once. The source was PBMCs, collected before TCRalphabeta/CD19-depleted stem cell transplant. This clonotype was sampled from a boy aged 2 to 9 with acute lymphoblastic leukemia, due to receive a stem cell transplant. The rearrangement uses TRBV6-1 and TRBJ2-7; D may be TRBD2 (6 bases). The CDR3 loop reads CASSRGTPRVEQYF. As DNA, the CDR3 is TGTGCCAGCAGTCGCGGGACTCCACGAGTTGAGCAGTACTTC.